This entry describes one T cell receptor beta chain. This entry is derived from a study of shared clonotypes between healthy human individuals. Measured with immunoSEQ multiplex PCR; TCRdb has only the in-frame clones, and not every one. The data contain more than 850,000 clones, around 78% of them singletons. V was cut by 4 bases and J by 6 bases, with 17 bases left in between. This CDR3 contains 15 residues. Per the germline V gene, CDR1 is SGHRS and CDR2 is YFSETQ. The TCR comes from a man aged 18 to 35 in good health. Some clones in this sample may be carry-over from other donors' samples. J is TRBJ2-1 and V is TRBV5-1; maybe TRBD1 (7 bases). Sequences were obtained from memory CD4+ T cells from PBMCs. Subset noted: CD45RA-negative fraction. The CDR3 here is CASSLEGAQVNEQFF. The CDR3 DNA sequence: TGCGCCAGCAGCCTGGAGGGGGCGCAGGTCAATGAGCAGTTCTTC. The complete variable domain, with remaining parts taken from reference TRBV5-1 and TRBJ2-1, reads KAGVTQTPRYLIKTRGQQVTLSCSPISGHRSVSWYQQTPGQGLQFLFEYFSETQRNKGNFPGRFSGRQFSNSRSEMNVSTLELGDSALYLCASSLEGAQVNEQFFGPGTRLTVL.